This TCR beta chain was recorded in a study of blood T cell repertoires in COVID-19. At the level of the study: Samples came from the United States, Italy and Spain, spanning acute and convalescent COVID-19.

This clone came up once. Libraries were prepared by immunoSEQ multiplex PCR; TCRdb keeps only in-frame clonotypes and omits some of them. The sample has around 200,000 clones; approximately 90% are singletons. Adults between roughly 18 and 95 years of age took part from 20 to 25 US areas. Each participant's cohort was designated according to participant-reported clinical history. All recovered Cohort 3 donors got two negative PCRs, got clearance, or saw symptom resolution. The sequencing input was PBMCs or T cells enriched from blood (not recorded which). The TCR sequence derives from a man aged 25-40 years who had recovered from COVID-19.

The CDR3 region has the DNA TGTGCCAGCAGCAAAGGGGGGGGCTACGAGCAGTACTTC. Translated: CASSKGGGYEQYF. The chain uses TRBV6-5 and TRBJ2-7, with D tentatively TRBD2 (7 bases). V was pared by 6 bases and J by 3 bases, with 12 bases between. Germline values: CDR1 MNHEY, CDR2 SVGAGI. CDR3 length: 13 residues.